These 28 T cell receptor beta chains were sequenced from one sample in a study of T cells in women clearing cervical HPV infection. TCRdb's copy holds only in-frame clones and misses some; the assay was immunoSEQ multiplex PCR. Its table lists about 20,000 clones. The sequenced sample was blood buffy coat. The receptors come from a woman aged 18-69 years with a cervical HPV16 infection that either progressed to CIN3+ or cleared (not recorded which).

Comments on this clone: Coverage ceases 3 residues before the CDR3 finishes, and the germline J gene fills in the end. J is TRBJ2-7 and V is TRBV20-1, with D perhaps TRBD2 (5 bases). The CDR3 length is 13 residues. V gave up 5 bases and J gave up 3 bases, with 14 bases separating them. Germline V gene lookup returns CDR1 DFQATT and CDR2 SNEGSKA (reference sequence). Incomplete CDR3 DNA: TGCAGTGCTCTACGGACTGGCTTCTACGAG. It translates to CSALRTGFYE. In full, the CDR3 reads CSALRTGFYEQYF.

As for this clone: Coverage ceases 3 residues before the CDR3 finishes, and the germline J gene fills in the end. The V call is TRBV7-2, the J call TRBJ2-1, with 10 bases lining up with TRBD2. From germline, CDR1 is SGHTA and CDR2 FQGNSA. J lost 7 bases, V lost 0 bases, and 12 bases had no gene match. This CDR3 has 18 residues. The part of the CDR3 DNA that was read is TGTGCCAGCAGCTTAGCGAGGGTTAGCGGGAGGCCAGGAAATGAG. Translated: CASSLARVSGRPGNE. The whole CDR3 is CASSLARVSGRPGNEQFF.

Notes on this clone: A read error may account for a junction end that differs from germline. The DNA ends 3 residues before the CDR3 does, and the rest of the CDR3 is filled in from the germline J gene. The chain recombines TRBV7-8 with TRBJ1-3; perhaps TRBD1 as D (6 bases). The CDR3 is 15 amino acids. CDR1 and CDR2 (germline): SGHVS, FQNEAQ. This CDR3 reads CASSIQGTQGNTIYF. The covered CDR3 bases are TGTGCCAGCAGCATTCAGGGGACGCAGGGAAACACA.

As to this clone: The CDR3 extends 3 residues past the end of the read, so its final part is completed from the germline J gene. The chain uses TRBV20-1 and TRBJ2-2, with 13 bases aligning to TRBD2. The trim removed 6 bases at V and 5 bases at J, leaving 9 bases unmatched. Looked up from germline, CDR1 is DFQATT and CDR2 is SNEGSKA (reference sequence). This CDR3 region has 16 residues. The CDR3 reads CSAALAGGPETGELFF. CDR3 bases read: TGCAGTGCAGCACTAGCGGGAGGGCCGGAGACCGGGGAG.

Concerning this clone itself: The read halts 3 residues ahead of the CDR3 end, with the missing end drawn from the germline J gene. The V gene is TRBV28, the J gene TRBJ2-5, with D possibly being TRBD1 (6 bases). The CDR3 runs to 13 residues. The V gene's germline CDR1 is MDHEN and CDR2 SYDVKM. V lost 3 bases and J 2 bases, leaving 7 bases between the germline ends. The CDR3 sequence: CASSFGQQETQYF. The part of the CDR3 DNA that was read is TGTGCCAGCAGTTTCGGACAGCAAGAGACC.

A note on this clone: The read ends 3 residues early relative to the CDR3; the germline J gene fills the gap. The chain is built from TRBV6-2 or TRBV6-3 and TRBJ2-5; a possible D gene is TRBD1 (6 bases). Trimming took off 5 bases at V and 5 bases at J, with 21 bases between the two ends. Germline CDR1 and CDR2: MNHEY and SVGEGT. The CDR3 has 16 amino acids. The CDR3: CASSPYPVTGTETQYF. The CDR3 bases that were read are TGTGCCAGCAGTCCATATCCGGTCACAGGGACGGAGACC.

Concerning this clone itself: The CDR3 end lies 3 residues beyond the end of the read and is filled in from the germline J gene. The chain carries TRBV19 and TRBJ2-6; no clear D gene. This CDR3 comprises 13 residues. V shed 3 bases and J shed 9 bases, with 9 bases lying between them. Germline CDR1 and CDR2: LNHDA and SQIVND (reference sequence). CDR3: CASSIPGFNVLTF. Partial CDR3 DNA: TGTGCCAGTAGTATCCCCGGGTTCAACGTC.

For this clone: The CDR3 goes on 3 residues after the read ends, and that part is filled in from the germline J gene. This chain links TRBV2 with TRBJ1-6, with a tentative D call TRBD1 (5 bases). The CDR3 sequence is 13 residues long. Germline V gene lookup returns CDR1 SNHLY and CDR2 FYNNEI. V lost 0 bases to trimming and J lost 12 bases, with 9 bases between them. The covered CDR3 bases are TGTGCCAGCAGTGAAGCGCAGGGTTTACCC. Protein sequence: CASSEAQGLP. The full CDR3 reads CASSEAQGLPLHF.

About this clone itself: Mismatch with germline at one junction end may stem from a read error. CDR3 residues: CASAPDRALADTQYF. The sequenced CDR3 bases are TGTGCCAGCGCACCCGACAGGGCCCTGGCAGATACC. This chain connects TRBV18 to TRBJ2-5, with 7 bases matching TRBD1. Read coverage stops 3 residues before the CDR3 terminus; the germline J gene supplies the remainder. This CDR3 comprises 15 residues. Germline V gives CDR1 KGHSH, CDR2 LQKENI.

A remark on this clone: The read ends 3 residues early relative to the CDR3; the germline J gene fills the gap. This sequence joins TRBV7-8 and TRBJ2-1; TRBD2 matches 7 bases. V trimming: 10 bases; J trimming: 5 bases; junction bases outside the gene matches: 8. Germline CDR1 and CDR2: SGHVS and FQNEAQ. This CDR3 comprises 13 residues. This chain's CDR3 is CATVPAGHNEQFF. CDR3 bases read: TGTGCCACAGTCCCAGCGGGGCACAATGAG.

CDR3 DNA (partial): TGTGCCAGCAGCCAGGGACTAGCGGGAGTATCTACC. This gives the protein CASSQGLAGVST. From start to end, the CDR3 is CASSQGLAGVSTYTF. This rearrangement joins TRBV7-2 to TRBJ1-2; possibly TRBD1 for D (5 bases). The read terminates 3 residues before the CDR3 end, so the remaining end is supplied by the germline J gene. Germline V gene lookup returns CDR1 SGHTA and CDR2 FQGNSA. The CDR3 contains 15 residues.

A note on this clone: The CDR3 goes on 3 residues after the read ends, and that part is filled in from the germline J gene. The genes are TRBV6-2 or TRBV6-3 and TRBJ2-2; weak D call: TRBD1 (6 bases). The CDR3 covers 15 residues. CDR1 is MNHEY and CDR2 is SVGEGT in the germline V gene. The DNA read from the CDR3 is TGTGCCAGCAGTCAGGGGTTCTCTGGGGCCAACGTG. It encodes CASSQGFSGANV. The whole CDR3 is CASSQGFSGANVLFF.

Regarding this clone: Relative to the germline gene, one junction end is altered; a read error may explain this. CDR3 region: CASSPRESGAKNIAFF. The sequenced part of the CDR3 DNA is TGTGCCAGCTCTCCACGGGAGAGTGGGGCCAAAAACATA. The chain has TRBV18 and TRBJ1-1; D might be TRBD1 (5 bases). The read is 3 residues too short to cover the CDR3 end, so that end is filled in from the germline J gene. The V gene's germline CDR1 is KGHSH and CDR2 LQKENI. This CDR3 contains 16 residues.

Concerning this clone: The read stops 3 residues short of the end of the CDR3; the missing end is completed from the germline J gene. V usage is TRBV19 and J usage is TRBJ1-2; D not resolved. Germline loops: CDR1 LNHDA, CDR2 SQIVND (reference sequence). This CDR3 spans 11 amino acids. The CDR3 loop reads CASSSTDTYTF. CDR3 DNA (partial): TGTGCCAGTAGTAGCACAGATACC.

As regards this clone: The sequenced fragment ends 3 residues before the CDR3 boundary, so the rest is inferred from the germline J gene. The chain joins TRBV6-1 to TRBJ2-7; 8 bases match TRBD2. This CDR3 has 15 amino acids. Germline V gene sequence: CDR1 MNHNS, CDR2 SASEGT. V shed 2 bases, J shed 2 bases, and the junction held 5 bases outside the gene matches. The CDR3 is CASSERGTSPYEQYF. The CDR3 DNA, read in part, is TGTGCCAGCAGTGAACGCGGGACTAGTCCCTACGAG.

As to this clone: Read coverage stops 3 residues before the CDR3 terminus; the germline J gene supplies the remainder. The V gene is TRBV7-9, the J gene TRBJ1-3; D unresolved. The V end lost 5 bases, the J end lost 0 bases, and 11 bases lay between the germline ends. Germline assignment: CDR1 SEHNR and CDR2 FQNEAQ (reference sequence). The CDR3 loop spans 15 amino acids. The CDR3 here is CASSPNARSGNTIYF. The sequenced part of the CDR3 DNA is TGTGCCAGCAGCCCTAACGCCCGCTCTGGAAACACC.

The CDR3 reads CASSIQGRGANVLFF. Incomplete CDR3 DNA: TGTGCCAGTAGTATTCAGGGGCGTGGGGCCAACGTG. V is TRBV19 and J is TRBJ2-2; possibly TRBD1 for D (6 bases). The missing CDR3 end, 3 residues past where the read stops, is filled in from the germline J gene. This CDR3 contains 15 residues. CDR1 and CDR2 from the germline V gene are LNHDA and SQIVND (reference sequence).

The CDR3 sequence: CASSTRLAGDTGELFF. CDR3 DNA, as far as it was read: TGTGCCAGCTCAACCCGACTAGCGGGAGACACCGGGGAG. This chain links TRBV18 with TRBJ2-2; 12 bases are a match to TRBD2. The read comes to an end 3 residues before the CDR3 does, leaving the germline J gene to fill in the end. This CDR3 contains 16 residues. Germline loops: CDR1 KGHSH, CDR2 LQKENI. The V and J ends lost 5 bases and 3 bases, in that order; junction bases with no gene match: 4.

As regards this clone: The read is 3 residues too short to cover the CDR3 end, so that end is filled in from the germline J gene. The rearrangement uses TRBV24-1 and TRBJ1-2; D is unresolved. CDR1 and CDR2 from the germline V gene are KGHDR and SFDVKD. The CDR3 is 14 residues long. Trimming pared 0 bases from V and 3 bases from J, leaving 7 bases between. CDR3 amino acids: CATSDLTGDYGYTF. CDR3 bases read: TGTGCCACCAGTGATTTGACCGGGGACTATGGC.

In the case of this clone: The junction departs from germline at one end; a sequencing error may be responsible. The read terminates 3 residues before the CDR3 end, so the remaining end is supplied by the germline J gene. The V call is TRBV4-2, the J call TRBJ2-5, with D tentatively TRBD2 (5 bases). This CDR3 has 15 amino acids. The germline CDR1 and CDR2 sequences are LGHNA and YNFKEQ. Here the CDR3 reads CASSQDVGAEETQYF. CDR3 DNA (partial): TGCGCCAGCAGCCAAGATGTGGGAGCGGAAGAGACC.

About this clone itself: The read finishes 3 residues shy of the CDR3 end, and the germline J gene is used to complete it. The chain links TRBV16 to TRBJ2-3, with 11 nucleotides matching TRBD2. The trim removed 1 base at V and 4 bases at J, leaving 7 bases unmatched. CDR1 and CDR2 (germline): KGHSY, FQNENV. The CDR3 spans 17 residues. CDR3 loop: CASSQFPSGRWADTQYF. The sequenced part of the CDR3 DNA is TGTGCCAGCAGCCAATTCCCTAGCGGGAGGTGGGCAGATACG.

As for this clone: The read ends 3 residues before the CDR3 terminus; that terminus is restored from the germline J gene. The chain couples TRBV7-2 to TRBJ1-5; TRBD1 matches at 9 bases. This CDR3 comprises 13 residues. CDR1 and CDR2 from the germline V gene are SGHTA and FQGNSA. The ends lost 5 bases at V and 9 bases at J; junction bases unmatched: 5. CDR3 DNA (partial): TGTGCCAGCAGCCGGACAGGGGATGGGCCC. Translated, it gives CASSRTGDGP. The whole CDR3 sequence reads CASSRTGDGPQHF. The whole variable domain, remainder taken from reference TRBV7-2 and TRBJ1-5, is GAGVSQSPSNKVTEKGKDVELRCDPISGHTALYWYRQSLGQGLEFLIYFQGNSAPDKSGLPSDRFSAERTGGSVSTLTIQRTQQEDSAVYLCASSRTGDGPQHFGDGTRLSIL.

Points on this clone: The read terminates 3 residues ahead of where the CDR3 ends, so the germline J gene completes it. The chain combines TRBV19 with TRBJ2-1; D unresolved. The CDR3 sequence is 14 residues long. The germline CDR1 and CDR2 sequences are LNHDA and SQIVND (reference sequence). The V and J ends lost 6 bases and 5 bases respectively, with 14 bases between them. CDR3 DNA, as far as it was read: TGTGCCAGTAGCACTGGCGGCGGCCACAATGAG. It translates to CASSTGGGHNE. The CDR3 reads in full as CASSTGGGHNEQFF.

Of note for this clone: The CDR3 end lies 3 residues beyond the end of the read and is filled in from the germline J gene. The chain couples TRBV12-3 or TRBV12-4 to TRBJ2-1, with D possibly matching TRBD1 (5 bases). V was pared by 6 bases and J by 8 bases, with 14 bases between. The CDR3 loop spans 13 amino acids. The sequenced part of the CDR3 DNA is TGTGCCAGCAGCTACCAGGGATGGGATGAG. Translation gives CASSYQGWDE. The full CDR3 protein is CASSYQGWDEQFF.

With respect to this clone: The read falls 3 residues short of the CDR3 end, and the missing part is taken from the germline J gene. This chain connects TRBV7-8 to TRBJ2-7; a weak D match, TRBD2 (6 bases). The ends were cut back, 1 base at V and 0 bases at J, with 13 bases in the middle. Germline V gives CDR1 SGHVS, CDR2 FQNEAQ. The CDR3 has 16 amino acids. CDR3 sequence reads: CASSLGRALFSYEQYF. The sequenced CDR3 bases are TGTGCCAGCAGCTTAGGGAGGGCTTTATTCTCCTACGAG.

The chain's CDR3 is CASGTTRGGGSEAFF. The sequenced part of the CDR3 DNA is TGTGCCAGTGGCACCACACGGGGGGGAGGTTCTGAA. This sequence joins TRBV7-9 and TRBJ1-1; a possible D gene is TRBD1 (5 bases). Coverage ceases 3 residues before the CDR3 finishes, and the germline J gene fills in the end. The CDR3 length is 15 residues. Per germline, CDR1 SEHNR and CDR2 FQNEAQ (reference sequence). Trimming left V 9 bases short and J 6 bases short, with 23 bases between.

The CDR3 spells CASSLSGRQTQYF. The part of the CDR3 DNA that was read is TGTGCCAGCAGCTTATCGGGTAGGCAGACC. The genes are TRBV5-4 and TRBJ2-5; D not resolved. The read finishes 3 residues shy of the CDR3 end, and the germline J gene is used to complete it. The CDR3 has 13 residues. The V gene lost 2 bases and the J gene lost 6 bases, with 11 bases spanning the gap. Per the germline V gene, CDR1 is SGHNT and CDR2 is YYREEE (reference sequence).

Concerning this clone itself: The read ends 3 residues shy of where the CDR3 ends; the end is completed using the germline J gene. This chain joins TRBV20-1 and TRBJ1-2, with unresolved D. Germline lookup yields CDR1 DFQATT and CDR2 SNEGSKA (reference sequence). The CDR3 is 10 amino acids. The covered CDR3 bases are TGCAGTGCTAGGGTAGAAGGC. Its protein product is CSARVEG. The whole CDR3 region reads CSARVEGYTF.